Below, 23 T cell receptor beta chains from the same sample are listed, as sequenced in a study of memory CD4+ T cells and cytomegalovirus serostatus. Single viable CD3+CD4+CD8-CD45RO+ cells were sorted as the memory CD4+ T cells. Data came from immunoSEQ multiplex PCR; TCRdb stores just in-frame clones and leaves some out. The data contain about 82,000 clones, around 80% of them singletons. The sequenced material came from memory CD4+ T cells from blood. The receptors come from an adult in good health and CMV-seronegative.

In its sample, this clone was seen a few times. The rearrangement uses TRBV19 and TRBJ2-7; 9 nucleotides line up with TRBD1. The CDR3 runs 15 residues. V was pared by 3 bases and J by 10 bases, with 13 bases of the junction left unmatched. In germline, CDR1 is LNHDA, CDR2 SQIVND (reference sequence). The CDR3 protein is CASSIGGTGTRQQYF. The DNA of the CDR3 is TGTGCCAGTAGTATCGGGGGGACAGGGACTCGGCAACAGTACTTC.

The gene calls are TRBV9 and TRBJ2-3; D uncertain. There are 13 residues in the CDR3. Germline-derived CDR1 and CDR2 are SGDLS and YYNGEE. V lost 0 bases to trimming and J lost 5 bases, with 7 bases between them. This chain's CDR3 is CASSVGLLDTQYF. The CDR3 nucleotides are TGTGCCAGCAGCGTAGGTCTCCTAGATACGCAGTATTTT.

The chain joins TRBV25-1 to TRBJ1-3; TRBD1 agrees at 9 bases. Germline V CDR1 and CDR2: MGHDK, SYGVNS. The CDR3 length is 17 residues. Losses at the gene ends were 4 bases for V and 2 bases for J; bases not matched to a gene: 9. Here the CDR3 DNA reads TGTGCCAGCAGTGCCCAAGGGGGACAGGGAACTGGAAACACCATATATTTT. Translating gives CASSAQGGQGTGNTIYF.

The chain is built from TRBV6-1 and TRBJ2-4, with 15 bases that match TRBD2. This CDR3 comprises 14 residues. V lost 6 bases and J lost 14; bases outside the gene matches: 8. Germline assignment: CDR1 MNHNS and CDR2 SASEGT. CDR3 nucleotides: TGTGCCAGCAGGGGGACTAGCGGGGGGCCCACAGAGTACTTC. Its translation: CASRGTSGGPTEYF.

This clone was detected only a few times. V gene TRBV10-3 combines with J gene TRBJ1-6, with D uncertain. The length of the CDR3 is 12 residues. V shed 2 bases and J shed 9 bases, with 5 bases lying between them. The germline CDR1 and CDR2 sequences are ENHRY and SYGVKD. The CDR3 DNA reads TGTGCCATCAGTGAGGGGATTTCACCCCTCCACTTT. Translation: CAISEGISPLHF.

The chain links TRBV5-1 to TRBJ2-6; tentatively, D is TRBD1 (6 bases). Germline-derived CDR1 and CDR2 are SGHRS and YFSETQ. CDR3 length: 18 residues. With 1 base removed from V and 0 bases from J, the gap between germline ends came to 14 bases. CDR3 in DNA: TGCGCCAGCAGCTTGAATCGCCAGGGGCTCTCTGGGGCCAACGTCCTGACTTTC. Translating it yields CASSLNRQGLSGANVLTF. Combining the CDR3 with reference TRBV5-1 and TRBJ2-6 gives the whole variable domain KAGVTQTPRYLIKTRGQQVTLSCSPISGHRSVSWYQQTPGQGLQFLFEYFSETQRNKGNFPGRFSGRQFSNSRSEMNVSTLELGDSALYLCASSLNRQGLSGANVLTFGAGSRLTVL.

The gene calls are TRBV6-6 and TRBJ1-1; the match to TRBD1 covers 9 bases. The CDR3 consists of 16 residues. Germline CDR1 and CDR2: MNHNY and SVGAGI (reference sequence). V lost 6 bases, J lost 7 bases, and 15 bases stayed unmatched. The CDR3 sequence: CASRTYANRGRDEAFF. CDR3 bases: TGTGCCAGCAGAACGTATGCAAACAGGGGGCGAGATGAAGCTTTCTTT.

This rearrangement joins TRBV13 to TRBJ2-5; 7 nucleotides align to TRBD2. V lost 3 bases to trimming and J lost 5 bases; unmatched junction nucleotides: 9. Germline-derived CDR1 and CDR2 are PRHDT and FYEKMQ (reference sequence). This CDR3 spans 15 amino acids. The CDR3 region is CASSLQRGVGETQYF. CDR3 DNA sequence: TGTGCCAGCAGCTTGCAACGGGGGGTTGGGGAGACCCAGTACTTC.

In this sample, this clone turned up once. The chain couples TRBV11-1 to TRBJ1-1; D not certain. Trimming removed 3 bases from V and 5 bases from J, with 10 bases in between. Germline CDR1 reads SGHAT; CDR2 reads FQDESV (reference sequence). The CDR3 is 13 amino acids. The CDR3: CASSFMLGTEAFF. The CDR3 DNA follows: TGTGCCAGCAGCTTCATGTTGGGTACTGAAGCTTTCTTT.

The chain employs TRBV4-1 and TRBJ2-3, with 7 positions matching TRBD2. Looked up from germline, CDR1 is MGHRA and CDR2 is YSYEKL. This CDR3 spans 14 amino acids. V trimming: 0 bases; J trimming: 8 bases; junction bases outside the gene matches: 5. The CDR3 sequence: CASSQDRGRVTQYF. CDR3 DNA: TGCGCCAGCAGCCAAGATCGAGGGAGGGTTACGCAGTATTTT.

The CDR3 spells CASSQEGTGTSTDTQYF. In DNA form, the CDR3 reads TGTGCCAGCAGCCAAGAAGGAACAGGCACTAGCACAGATACGCAGTATTTT. The chain joins TRBV4-2 to TRBJ2-3, with D maybe TRBD1 (5 bases). This CDR3 comprises 17 residues. The germline V and J ends were trimmed by 0 bases and 0 bases, with 13 bases remaining between them. Germline V gene data show CDR1 as LGHNA and CDR2 as YNFKEQ.

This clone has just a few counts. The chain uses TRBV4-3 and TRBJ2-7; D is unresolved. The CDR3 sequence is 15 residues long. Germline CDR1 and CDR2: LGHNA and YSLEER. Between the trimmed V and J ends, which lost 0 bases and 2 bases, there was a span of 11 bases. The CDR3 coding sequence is TGCGCCAGCAGCCAAGAAACGGACCCGGCCTACGAGCAGTACTTC. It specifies CASSQETDPAYEQYF.

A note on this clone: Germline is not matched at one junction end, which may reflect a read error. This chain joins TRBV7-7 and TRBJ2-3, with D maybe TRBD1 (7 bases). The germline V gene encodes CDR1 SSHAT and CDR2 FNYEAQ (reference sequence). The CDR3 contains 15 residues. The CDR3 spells CASSRGTASTDTQYF. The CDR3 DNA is TGTGCTAGCAGCCGGGGGACAGCTAGCACAGATACGCAGTATTTT.

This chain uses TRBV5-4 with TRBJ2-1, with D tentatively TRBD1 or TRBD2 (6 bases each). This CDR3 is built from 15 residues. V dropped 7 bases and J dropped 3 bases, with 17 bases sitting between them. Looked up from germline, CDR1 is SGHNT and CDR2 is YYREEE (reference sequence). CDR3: CASSGGGPNYNEQFF. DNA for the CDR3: TGTGCCAGCTCCGGTGGGGGGCCTAACTACAATGAGCAGTTCTTC. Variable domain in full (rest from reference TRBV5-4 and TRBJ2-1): ETGVTQSPTHLIKTRGQQVTLRCSSQSGHNTVSWYQQALGQGPQFIFQYYREEENGRGNFPPRFSGLQFPNYSSELNVNALELDDSALYLCASSGGGPNYNEQFFGPGTRLTVL.

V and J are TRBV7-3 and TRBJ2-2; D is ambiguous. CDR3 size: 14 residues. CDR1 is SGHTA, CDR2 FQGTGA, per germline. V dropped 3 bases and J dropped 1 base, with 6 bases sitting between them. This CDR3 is CASSLGRNTGELFF. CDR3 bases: TGTGCCAGCAGCTTGGGCAGGAACACCGGGGAGCTGTTTTTT.

The CDR3 nucleotides read TGTGCCAGCAGCCTATCGACAGGATCCCGGGATGGCTACACCTTC. This translates into CASSLSTGSRDGYTF. V is TRBV5-5 and J is TRBJ1-2, with D possibly TRBD1 on 6 matching bases. Germline V CDR1 and CDR2: SGHKS, YYEKEE (reference sequence). The CDR3 covers 15 residues. V lost 4 bases and J 6 bases, leaving 19 bases between the germline ends.

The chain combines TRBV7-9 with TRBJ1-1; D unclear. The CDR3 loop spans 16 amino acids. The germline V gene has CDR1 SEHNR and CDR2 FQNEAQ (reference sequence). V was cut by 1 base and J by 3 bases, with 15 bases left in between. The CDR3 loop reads CASSLGVGSPDTEAFF. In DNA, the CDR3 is TGTGCCAGCAGCTTAGGGGTCGGCAGTCCGGACACTGAAGCTTTCTTT.

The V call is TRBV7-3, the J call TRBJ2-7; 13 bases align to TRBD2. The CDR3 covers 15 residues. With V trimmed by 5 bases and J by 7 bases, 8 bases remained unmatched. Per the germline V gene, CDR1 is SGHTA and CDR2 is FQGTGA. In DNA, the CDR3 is TGTGCCAGCAGCCTATCGGGACTAGCGGGGAGTGAGCAGTACTTC. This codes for CASSLSGLAGSEQYF. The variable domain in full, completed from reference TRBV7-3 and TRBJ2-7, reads GAGVSQTPSNKVTEKGKYVELRCDPISGHTALYWYRQSLGQGPEFLIYFQGTGAADDSGLPNDRFFAVRPEGSVSTLKIQRTERGDSAVYLCASSLSGLAGSEQYFGPGTRLTVT.

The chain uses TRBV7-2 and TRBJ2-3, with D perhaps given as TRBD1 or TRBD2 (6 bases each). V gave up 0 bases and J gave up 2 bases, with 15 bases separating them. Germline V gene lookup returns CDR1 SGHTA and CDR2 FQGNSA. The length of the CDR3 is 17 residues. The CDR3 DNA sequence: TGTGCCAGCAGCTTAGCGCTTGTCGGGGGCCCCACAGATACGCAGTATTTT. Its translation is CASSLALVGGPTDTQYF.

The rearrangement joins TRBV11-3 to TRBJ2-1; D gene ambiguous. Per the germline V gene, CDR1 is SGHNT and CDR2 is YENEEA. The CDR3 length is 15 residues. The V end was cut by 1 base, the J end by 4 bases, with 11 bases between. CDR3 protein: CASSLGSPRYNEQFF. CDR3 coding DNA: TGTGCCAGCAGCTTAGGATCGCCTAGGTACAATGAGCAGTTCTTC.

CDR3 protein: CASSFGPQETQYF. The CDR3 nucleotides read TGTGCCAGTAGTTTCGGACCCCAAGAGACCCAGTACTTC. The J gene is TRBJ2-5, the V gene TRBV19; no clear D gene. This CDR3 is built from 13 residues. V was cut by 5 bases and J by 1 base, with 8 bases left in between. In germline, CDR1 is LNHDA, CDR2 SQIVND (reference sequence).

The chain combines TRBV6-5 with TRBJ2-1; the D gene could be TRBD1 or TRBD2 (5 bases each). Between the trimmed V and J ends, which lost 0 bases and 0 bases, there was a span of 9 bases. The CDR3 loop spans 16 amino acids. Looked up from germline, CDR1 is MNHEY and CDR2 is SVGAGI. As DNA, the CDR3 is TGTGCCAGCAGTTACTCCCCAGGGAGCTCCTACAATGAGCAGTTCTTC. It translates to CASSYSPGSSYNEQFF.

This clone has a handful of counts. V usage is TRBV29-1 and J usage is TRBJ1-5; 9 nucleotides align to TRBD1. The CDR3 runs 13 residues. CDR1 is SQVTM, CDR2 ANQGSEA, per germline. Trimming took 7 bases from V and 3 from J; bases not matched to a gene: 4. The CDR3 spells CSARQGVNQPQHF. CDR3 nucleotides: TGCAGCGCTAGACAGGGGGTCAATCAGCCCCAGCATTTT.